Following are 19 T cell receptor beta chains from one sample sequenced in a study of blood T cell repertoires in COVID-19. Using immunoSEQ multiplex PCR, the repertoire was profiled, and TCRdb retains in-frame clones only, with some absent. The table shows about 120,000 clones, with roughly 80% occurring only once. The sequenced material came from peripheral blood. Receptors were obtained from a man aged 45 to 65 with acute or convalescent COVID-19.

The chain links TRBV24-1 to TRBJ1-2; 12 nucleotides line up with TRBD1. Germline V gives CDR1 KGHDR, CDR2 SFDVKD. The CDR3 sequence is 15 residues long. Losses at the gene ends were 3 bases for V and 7 bases for J; bases not matched to a gene: 5. The CDR3: CATSDTGQGAFGYTF. CDR3 bases: TGTGCCACCAGTGATACGGGACAGGGGGCCTTTGGCTACACCTTC.

The J gene is TRBJ1-2, the V gene TRBV29-1; D call uncertain. CDR1 is SQVTM, CDR2 ANQGSEA, per germline. V was shortened by 1 base and J by 3 bases, with 9 bases between the two germline ends. This CDR3 contains 13 residues. The CDR3 sequence is CSVEVREDYGYTF. CDR3 DNA sequence: TGCAGCGTTGAAGTACGGGAGGACTATGGCTACACCTTC.

CDR3 sequence (DNA): TGTGCCAGCAGCTCCGGAGGGACTTCCTACGAGCAGTACTTC. It specifies CASSSGGTSYEQYF. The chain carries TRBV5-6 and TRBJ2-7; perhaps TRBD2 as D (6 bases). Trimming pared 3 bases from V and 1 base from J, leaving 11 bases between. This CDR3 comprises 14 residues. CDR1 is SGHDT and CDR2 is YYEEEE in the germline V gene.

V usage is TRBV10-3 and J usage is TRBJ1-4, with D maybe TRBD1 (6 bases). Trimming took off 5 bases at V and 8 bases at J, with 18 bases between the two ends. Germline V lookup: CDR1 ENHRY, CDR2 SYGVKD. CDR3 length equals 15 residues. CDR3 residues: CAISTGQSDAEKLFF. CDR3 DNA: TGTGCCATCAGTACGGGACAATCAGATGCCGAAAAACTGTTTTTT.

The V and J genes are TRBV2 and TRBJ2-2; a possible D gene is TRBD1 (5 bases). V was shortened by 5 bases and J by 6 bases, with 10 bases between the two germline ends. CDR3 size: 13 residues. Germline-derived CDR1 and CDR2 are SNHLY and FYNNEI. CDR3 nucleotides: TGTGCCAGCAGTCGGGTGGGGCCCGGGGAGCTGTTTTTT. It translates to CASSRVGPGELFF.

The chain couples TRBV5-1 to TRBJ1-6; no firm D call. The V end was cut by 0 bases, the J end by 5 bases, with 6 bases between. Germline values: CDR1 SGHRS, CDR2 YFSETQ. The length of the CDR3 is 14 residues. The chain's CDR3 is CASSLDGNNSPLHF. CDR3 DNA: TGCGCCAGCAGCTTGGACGGGAATAATTCACCCCTCCACTTT.

The sample holds a few counts of this clone. V usage is TRBV3-1 (or the pseudogene TRBV3-2) and J usage is TRBJ2-2, with D possibly TRBD1 on 7 matching bases. This CDR3 contains 13 residues. Trimming pared 4 bases from V and 6 bases from J, leaving 9 bases between. Germline-derived CDR1 and CDR2 are LGHDT and YNNKEL (reference sequence). The CDR3 sequence: CASSLRGAGELFF. CDR3 nucleotides: TGTGCCAGCAGCCTCAGGGGGGCCGGGGAGCTGTTTTTT.

The chain uses TRBV6-6 and TRBJ2-5; the D gene is possibly TRBD1 (5 bases). The CDR3 totals 13 residues. Germline V gene sequence: CDR1 MNHNY, CDR2 SVGAGI (reference sequence). Trimming cost V 0 bases and J 6 bases, with 8 bases left between them. CDR3 DNA sequence: TGTGCCAGCAGTTACTCCCAGGGAAAGACCCAGTACTTC. This encodes CASSYSQGKTQYF.

V is TRBV11-2 and J is TRBJ2-7; D is undetermined. Germline CDR1 reads SGHAT; CDR2 reads FQNNGV. CDR3 length: 14 residues. Trimming stripped 0 bases from V and 5 bases from J, with 11 bases between. The CDR3 sequence is CASSLDGNLHEQYF. The CDR3 DNA sequence: TGTGCCAGCAGCTTAGACGGTAACCTACACGAGCAGTACTTC. The whole variable domain, remainder taken from reference TRBV11-2 and TRBJ2-7, is EAGVAQSPRYKIIEKRQSVAFWCNPISGHATLYWYQQILGQGPKLLIQFQNNGVVDDSQLPKDRFSAERLKGVDSTLKIQPAKLEDSAVYLCASSLDGNLHEQYFGPGTRLTVT.

A single count supports this clone. The J gene is TRBJ1-4, the V gene TRBV9; tentatively, D is TRBD1 (5 bases). Trimming left V 0 bases short and J 5 bases short, with 20 bases between. The CDR3 sequence is 18 residues long. The germline V gene encodes CDR1 SGDLS and CDR2 YYNGEE. CDR3 bases: TGTGCCAGCAGCGTAGGTCGCAATCAAGGGGCAAACAATGAAAAACTGTTTTTT. It translates to CASSVGRNQGANNEKLFF.

This clone was picked up a small number of times. The rearrangement uses TRBV5-1 and TRBJ2-1; TRBD2 matches 10 bases. The ends lost 4 bases at V and 7 bases at J; junction bases unmatched: 14. This CDR3 is 17 amino acids long. CDR1 is SGHRS, CDR2 YFSETQ, per germline. The CDR3 DNA is TGCGCCAGCAGCCTGGTACTAGCGGGACCCACCGGGAATGAGCAGTTCTTC. This encodes CASSLVLAGPTGNEQFF.

The V call is TRBV7-2, the J call TRBJ1-5, with D uncertain. Germline V gives CDR1 SGHTA, CDR2 FQGNSA. This CDR3 has 14 amino acids. Trimming removed 2 bases at V and 6 bases at J, with 11 bases between. CDR3 nucleotides: TGTGCCAGCAGCTTACGAGGGAAGACTCAGCCCCAGCATTTT. This encodes CASSLRGKTQPQHF.

The chain employs TRBV6-6 and TRBJ1-1, with D unresolved. The CDR3 covers 18 residues. Trimming shortened V by 6 bases and J by 3 bases, and 26 bases separated the two germline ends. Looked up from germline, CDR1 is MNHNY and CDR2 is SVGAGI (reference sequence). CDR3 sequence reads: CASSRIRLGLLRDTEAFF. The CDR3 nucleotides read TGTGCCAGCAGCCGAATCAGGTTAGGCCTACTGCGGGACACTGAAGCTTTCTTT.

This chain uses TRBV28 with TRBJ2-3; 7 bases are a match to TRBD2. The CDR3 is 16 residues long. After removal of 1 base from V and 5 bases from J, the junction contained 9 bases not matched to a gene. Germline V lookup: CDR1 MDHEN, CDR2 SYDVKM. This CDR3 is CASSLYPREVGDTQYF. CDR3 nucleotide sequence: TGTGCCAGCAGTTTATACCCCCGGGAGGTGGGAGATACGCAGTATTTT. Based on the CDR3 plus reference TRBV28 and TRBJ2-3, the full variable domain is DVKVTQSSRYLVKRTGEKVFLECVQDMDHENMFWYRQDPGLGLRLIYFSYDVKMKEKGDIPEGYSVSREKKERFSLILESASTNQTSMYLCASSLYPREVGDTQYFGPGTRLTVL.

This sequence joins TRBV9 and TRBJ2-7, with D possibly TRBD1 on 6 matching bases. Germline V CDR1 and CDR2: SGDLS, YYNGEE. This CDR3 has 14 residues. Trimming shortened V by 0 bases and J by 7 bases, and 14 bases separated the two germline ends. CDR3 sequence reads: CASSVAFTGKEQYF. In DNA form, the CDR3 reads TGTGCCAGCAGCGTAGCTTTTACAGGGAAGGAGCAGTACTTC.

The chain has TRBV10-3 and TRBJ2-7, with a weak D call TRBD1 (5 bases). Germline loops: CDR1 ENHRY, CDR2 SYGVKD. V was trimmed by 0 bases and J by 3 bases, leaving 9 bases between them. There are 14 residues in the CDR3. CDR3 in DNA: TGTGCCATCAGTGAGTCAGGGGTCGACTACGAGCAGTACTTC. This gives the protein CAISESGVDYEQYF.

The genes are TRBV6-1 and TRBJ1-5; 8 bases match TRBD1. CDR1 and CDR2 from the germline V gene are MNHNS and SASEGT. V dropped 1 base and J dropped 4; count of bases not matched to a gene: 3. This CDR3 is built from 15 residues. This chain's CDR3 is CASSEGTGRNQPQHF. CDR3 in DNA: TGTGCCAGCAGTGAAGGGACAGGGAGGAATCAGCCCCAGCATTTT.

The CDR3 spells CASSYHRDFSGNTIYF. CDR3 nucleotides: TGTGCCAGCAGTTATCACAGGGATTTCTCTGGAAACACCATATATTTT. V usage is TRBV6-5 and J usage is TRBJ1-3; a possible D gene is TRBD1 (6 bases). The CDR3 extends over 16 amino acids. Trimming cost V 3 bases and J 0 bases, with 12 bases left between them. CDR1 MNHEY and CDR2 SVGAGI come from the germline V gene.

The CDR3 DNA reads TGTGCCAGCAGCTTAGCCGGCAGGTCGAGCGGCTACACCTTC. Translated, it gives CASSLAGRSSGYTF. The chain is built from TRBV11-2 and TRBJ1-2; D call uncertain. This CDR3 spans 14 amino acids. CDR1 is SGHAT, CDR2 FQNNGV, per germline. V lost 1 base to trimming and J lost 8 bases, with 14 bases between them.